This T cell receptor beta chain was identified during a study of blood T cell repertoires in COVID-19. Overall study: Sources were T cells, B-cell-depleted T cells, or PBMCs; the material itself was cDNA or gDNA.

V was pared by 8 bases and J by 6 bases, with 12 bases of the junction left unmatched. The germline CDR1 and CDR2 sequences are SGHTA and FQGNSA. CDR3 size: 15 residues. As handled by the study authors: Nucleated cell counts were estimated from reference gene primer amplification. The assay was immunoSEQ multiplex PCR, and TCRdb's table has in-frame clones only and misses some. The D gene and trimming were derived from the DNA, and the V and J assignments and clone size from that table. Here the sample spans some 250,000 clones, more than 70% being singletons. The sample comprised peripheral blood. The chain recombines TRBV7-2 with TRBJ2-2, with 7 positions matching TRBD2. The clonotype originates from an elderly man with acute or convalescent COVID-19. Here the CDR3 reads CASGPPGLSPGELFF. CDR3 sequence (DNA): TGTGCCAGCGGCCCCCCGGGACTAAGTCCCGGGGAGCTGTTTTTT.